This T cell receptor beta chain stems from a study of blood T cell repertoires in COVID-19 (dated by TCRdb to 2018 to 2021). Describing the broader study: Samples from collaborators originated in the United States, Italy and Spain and spanned both the acute and convalescent phases of COVID-19. The material from the prospective study consisted of cDNA or gDNA derived from T cells, B-cell-depleted T cells, or PBMCs. Deeply sampled blood TCRbeta repertoires from subjects exposed to, actively infected with, or recovered from COVID-19 were included in the dataset. A freely available public database, intended as a resource for researchers studying the immune response to SARS-CoV-2, is where the repertoires were released. Samples were obtained from the ongoing ImmuneRACE study (first 160 participants) and from some 1,300 subjects provided by 6 global collaborators. Nearly every sample came with metadata listing a de-identified subject ID, COVID-19 status, age in years and sex. HLA class I and class II types, where available, came from metadata supplied by the sample provider rather than from assay-based typing.

As regards this clone: The clone's antigen remains unknown. The input lacks base qualities; no much larger clone sits a single base away.

Enrolling through a virtual design, the prospective study's participants ranged in age from roughly 18 to 89 years and lived across 24 United States geographic areas. In the prospective study, cohorts were assigned on the basis of participant-reported clinical history obtained from a screening survey and a study questionnaire. In the prospective study, whole blood, serum and a nasopharyngeal or oropharyngeal swab were collected from each participant by mobile phlebotomists. Prospective study participants could optionally give additional blood draws and questionnaires over an approximately two-month period. Before DNA extraction, blood samples from the prospective study were shipped at room temperature or frozen. The research as a whole found: The amount of clinical and demographic metadata varied by source and participant and was provided uncurated.

TCRbeta CDR3 regions were amplified from genomic DNA by means of the immunoSEQ Assay, a bias-controlled multiplex PCR. In the original analysis: Nucleated cell counts per sample were estimated from amplification of reference gene primers within the assay. Sequence reads were collapsed and filtered to measure the absolute abundance of every unique TCRbeta CDR3 rearrangement. For each sample, productive Simpson clonality was calculated as the square root of Simpson's diversity index across productive rearrangements. This is the immuneACCESS table as TCRdb keeps it, with only in-frame sequences that have V and J called. A part of the clones is gone; compared with another copy, unresolved V genes explain less than half, and the rest is unexplained. V, J and clone size derive from that table, while D and trimming were established from the DNA sequence. Within this sample are hundreds of thousands of clones, with about 88% of them counted one time only. Clones ranked in the top ten supply around 4.1% of the sample.

The TCR was taken from a man aged 30-40 years with acute COVID-19. Sequenced material: PBMCs or T cells enriched from blood (not recorded which).

The CDR3: CASSLADSYGYTF. The DNA is as follows: TGTGCCAGCAGCTTAGCGGACTCATATGGCTACACCTTC. The chain links TRBV7-8 with TRBJ1-2; the D gene assignment is ambiguous. Inclusive of the bounding cysteine and phenylalanine, the CDR3 is 13 residues long. The DNA shown is the 39-base CDR3, in frame from base 1. In the germline V gene, CDR1 corresponds to SGHVS and CDR2 to FQNEAQ. V is pared back by 0 bases and J by 5 bases, with 7 bases lying between the germline termini.